These 26 T cell receptor beta chains came from one sample sequenced in a study of T cell clones after liver transplantation. TCRdb's copy holds only in-frame clones and misses some; the assay was immunoSEQ multiplex PCR. The repertoire consists of roughly 51,000 clones, with roughly 74% occurring once and the leading ten covering around 9.5%. Sequenced here: CD4+ T cells from blood, sampled approximately 54 months after liver transplant. Receptors originate from a human patient who received a liver transplant. Some T cells here may be from the graft donor.

With regard to this clone: The sample has other DNA sequences that encode this CDR3 too. The rearrangement joins TRBV6-6 to TRBJ1-1; 12 nucleotides match TRBD1. V shed 6 bases, J shed 5 bases, and the junction held 4 bases outside the gene matches. Germline V lookup: CDR1 MNHNY, CDR2 SVGAGI (reference sequence). There are 14 residues in the CDR3. CDR3 region: CASRGQGAGTEAFF. CDR3 nucleotide sequence: TGTGCCAGCAGGGGACAGGGGGCTGGGACTGAAGCTTTCTTT.

CDR3 amino acids: CASSEYGGYEQYF. In DNA form, the CDR3 reads TGTGCCAGCAGTGAATACGGGGGTTACGAGCAGTACTTC. The chain links TRBV6-5 to TRBJ2-7, with D possibly matching TRBD2 (6 bases). The CDR3 consists of 13 residues. Trimming took 5 bases from V and 4 from J, leaving 12 bases between them. Germline V gene sequence: CDR1 MNHEY, CDR2 SVGAGI.

The chain carries TRBV15 and TRBJ1-1, with 7 nucleotides matching TRBD1. V shed 1 base and J 2 bases; nucleotides not matched to a gene: 1. The CDR3 is 14 amino acids. Looked up from germline, CDR1 is LNHNV and CDR2 is YYDKDF (reference sequence). CDR3 amino acids: CATSRGDSNTEAFF. CDR3 nucleotides: TGTGCCACCAGCAGAGGGGACAGCAACACTGAAGCTTTCTTT.

The J gene is TRBJ1-6, the V gene TRBV19, with TRBD1 matching over 8 bases. CDR1 is LNHDA, CDR2 SQIVND, per germline (reference sequence). Trimming took 7 bases from V and 10 from J; bases not matched to a gene: 12. The length of the CDR3 is 15 residues. Written as DNA, the CDR3 is TGTGCCAGTACCTCACAGGGGGGTCTGAGCTCACCCCTCCACTTT. Its translation is CASTSQGGLSSPLHF.

The chain is built from TRBV7-9 and TRBJ1-4; 9 nucleotides agree with TRBD1. V lost 3 bases to trimming and J lost 8 bases; unmatched junction nucleotides: 10. The CDR3 covers 16 residues. CDR1 is SEHNR and CDR2 is FQNEAQ in the germline V gene (reference sequence). The CDR3 nucleotides read TGTGCCAGCAGCTTTCCATCCGGGACAGGGAGAGAAAAACTGTTTTTT. It is translated as CASSFPSGTGREKLFF. Complete variable domain (other parts from reference TRBV7-9 and TRBJ1-4): DTGVSQNPRHKITKRGQNVTFRCDPISEHNRLYWYRQTLGQGPEFLTYFQNEAQLEKSRLLSDRFSAERPKGSFSTLEIQRTEQGDSAMYLCASSFPSGTGREKLFFGSGTQLSVL.

The V and J genes are TRBV5-1 and TRBJ2-5; D may match TRBD1 or TRBD2 (7 bases each). This CDR3 is 15 amino acids long. Trimming pared 4 bases from V and 1 base from J, leaving 14 bases between. Looked up from germline, CDR1 is SGHRS and CDR2 is YFSETQ. CDR3 DNA: TGCGCCAGCAGCCCCCAGGGGGGGGTCCAAGAGACCCAGTACTTC. This encodes CASSPQGGVQETQYF.

J is TRBJ1-5 and V is TRBV28; TRBD1 is a possible D gene (5 bases). V dropped 2 bases and J dropped 6 bases, with 11 bases sitting between them. Germline V lookup: CDR1 MDHEN, CDR2 SYDVKM. The length of the CDR3 is 14 residues. CDR3 bases: TGTGCCAGCAGTTTAGAAAGGGACGGTCAGCCCCAGCATTTT. It yields the protein CASSLERDGQPQHF.

This chain uses TRBV28 with TRBJ1-2; D possibly corresponds to TRBD1 (6 bases). The ends were cut back, 7 bases at V and 1 base at J, with 16 bases in the middle. CDR1 and CDR2 from the germline V gene are MDHEN and SYDVKM. The CDR3 is 15 residues long. The CDR3 DNA is TGTGCCAGCATCGGAGGGGGAATACGTAACTATGGCTACACCTTC. This translates into CASIGGGIRNYGYTF.

The rearrangement joins TRBV7-9 to TRBJ1-4; weak D call: TRBD1 (6 bases). Deletions cut 4 bases from V and 5 bases from J, with 11 bases between. Germline loops: CDR1 SEHNR, CDR2 FQNEAQ (reference sequence). The CDR3 spans 14 residues. CDR3 coding DNA: TGTGCCAGCAGCTCAGACGGGGGCAATGAAAAACTGTTTTTT. It yields the protein CASSSDGGNEKLFF.

A few counts support this clone. The chain has TRBV10-3 and TRBJ2-7; 9 bases fit TRBD1. Germline lookup yields CDR1 ENHRY and CDR2 SYGVKD. The CDR3 covers 16 residues. The V gene end was trimmed by 1 base and the J gene end by 4 bases; junction bases not matched to a gene: 8. The CDR3 is CAISELAGTGPYEQYF. CDR3 bases: TGTGCCATCAGTGAGTTAGCCGGGACAGGGCCGTACGAGCAGTACTTC.

This clone turned up a few times. V usage is TRBV6-1 and J usage is TRBJ2-7; D is undetermined. V was pared by 3 bases and J by 2 bases, with 8 bases between. CDR1 and CDR2 (germline): MNHNS, SASEGT. CDR3 length: 13 residues. CDR3 in amino acids: CASSDPFAYEQYF. CDR3 DNA: TGTGCCAGCAGTGACCCTTTTGCCTACGAGCAGTACTTC.

The J gene is TRBJ1-5, the V gene TRBV21-1. TRBV21-1 is a pseudogene locus. CDR3 length: 17 amino acids. The CDR3 is CASSPALATWHHQPQHF. Here the CDR3 DNA reads TGTGCCAGCAGCCCGGCTTTAGCTACTTGGCATCATCAGCCCCAGCATTTT.

This chain connects TRBV2 to TRBJ1-3, with D maybe TRBD1 (5 bases). Germline values: CDR1 SNHLY, CDR2 FYNNEI. V was cut by 4 bases and J by 9 bases, with 7 bases left in between. The CDR3 covers 11 residues. This CDR3 reads CASSVGGTIYF. The DNA for the CDR3 is TGTGCCAGCAGTGTCGGGGGCACCATATATTTT.

This clone was picked up a small number of times. The chain links TRBV9 to TRBJ1-1; 9 nucleotides align to TRBD1. CDR1 is SGDLS and CDR2 is YYNGEE in the germline V gene. The CDR3 length is 14 residues. V lost 1 base and J lost 2; bases outside the gene matches: 0. The CDR3 is CASSVTGGNTEAFF. The CDR3 DNA reads TGTGCCAGCAGCGTAACAGGGGGCAACACTGAAGCTTTCTTT.

This clone was counted only a few times. V is TRBV28 and J is TRBJ1-2; TRBD1 agrees at 8 bases. Trimming at V came to 7 bases and at J to 7 bases, leaving 14 bases not matched to a gene. This CDR3 is built from 15 residues. The germline gives CDR1 MDHEN, CDR2 SYDVKM. The CDR3 DNA reads TGTGCCAGCATCCTGACAGGGGCGGGGGGAGGTGGCTACACCTTC. Translated: CASILTGAGGGGYTF.

The chain links TRBV19 to TRBJ1-2, with TRBD1 as a possible D gene (6 bases). The germline CDR1 and CDR2 sequences are LNHDA and SQIVND (reference sequence). The CDR3 contains 12 residues. V was shortened by 9 bases and J by 0 bases, with 8 bases between the two germline ends. CDR3 sequence (DNA): TGTGCCAGCGGACAGTCTAACTATGGCTACACCTTC. It specifies CASGQSNYGYTF.

The chain couples TRBV15 to TRBJ2-7; D is uncertain. The germline gives CDR1 LNHNV, CDR2 YYDKDF (reference sequence). Trimming took off 6 bases at V and 0 bases at J, with 15 bases between the two ends. The CDR3 contains 15 residues. CDR3 sequence: CATRYLIGISYEQYF. CDR3 in DNA: TGTGCCACCAGGTACCTGATAGGGATCTCCTACGAGCAGTACTTC.

Remarks on this clone: The sample contains more than one DNA sequence encoding this CDR3. V gene TRBV5-1 combines with J gene TRBJ1-5; 9 bases align to TRBD1. From germline, CDR1 is SGHRS and CDR2 YFSETQ. After removal of 0 bases from V and 8 bases from J, the junction contained 0 bases not matched to a gene. The CDR3 spans 13 residues. The CDR3 here is CASSLGQGEPQHF. The CDR3 region has the DNA TGCGCCAGCAGCTTGGGACAGGGGGAGCCCCAGCATTTT.

The chain joins TRBV5-1 to TRBJ2-7; the match to TRBD2 covers 9 bases. The J segment lost 0 bases and the V segment lost 0 bases, leaving 4 bases of the junction unmatched. The CDR3 spans 16 residues. Germline V gene data show CDR1 as SGHRS and CDR2 as YFSETQ. The CDR3 DNA sequence: TGCGCCAGCAGCTTGGTAGCGGGGGCCATCTCCTACGAGCAGTACTTC. Translated, it gives CASSLVAGAISYEQYF.

The chain combines TRBV19 with TRBJ2-2, with 9 bases identical to TRBD1. The CDR3 length is 15 residues. The V gene's germline CDR1 is LNHDA and CDR2 SQIVND (reference sequence). Trimming took 5 bases from V and 5 from J; bases not matched to a gene: 6. The CDR3 DNA is TGTGCCAGTAGTCCGACAGGGGGTATAACCGGGGAGCTGTTTTTT. Translated: CASSPTGGITGELFF.

The chain links TRBV11-2 to TRBJ1-3; D ambiguous. The germline CDR1 and CDR2 sequences are SGHAT and FQNNGV. With 4 bases removed from V and 3 bases from J, the gap between germline ends came to 10 bases. CDR3 length: 14 amino acids. CDR3 in DNA: TGTGCCAGCAGCTCCCCGAGGCTTGGAAACACCATATATTTT. Its protein product is CASSSPRLGNTIYF. Drawing the rest from reference TRBV11-2 and TRBJ1-3, the complete variable domain is EAGVAQSPRYKIIEKRQSVAFWCNPISGHATLYWYQQILGQGPKLLIQFQNNGVVDDSQLPKDRFSAERLKGVDSTLKIQPAKLEDSAVYLCASSSPRLGNTIYFGEGSWLTVV.

This clone has only a few counts. The gene calls are TRBV14 and TRBJ2-6; no reliable D call. Germline CDR1 SGHDN, CDR2 FVKESK. Trimming took off 4 bases at V and 4 bases at J, with 8 bases between the two ends. This CDR3 region has 14 residues. The CDR3, as DNA: TGTGCCAGCAGCCCAAACGTCGGGGCCAACGTCCTGACTTTC. Translation gives CASSPNVGANVLTF.

V gene TRBV12-5 combines with J gene TRBJ2-3, with D possibly matching TRBD2 (6 bases). This CDR3 contains 13 residues. V lost 1 base and J 5 bases, leaving 7 bases between the germline ends. CDR1 and CDR2 (germline): LGHNT, FRNRAP. DNA of the CDR3: TGTGCTAGTGGTTTGGGGGGGGTAGATACGCAGTATTTT. Protein: CASGLGGVDTQYF.

This rearrangement joins TRBV28 to TRBJ2-7, with D unclear. The CDR3 runs 13 residues. The V and J ends lost 5 bases and 2 bases respectively, with 10 bases between them. The V gene's germline CDR1 is MDHEN and CDR2 SYDVKM. This CDR3 reads CASSTERPYEQYF. Written as DNA, the CDR3 is TGTGCCAGCAGTACGGAGAGGCCCTACGAGCAGTACTTC.

The chain carries TRBV19 and TRBJ1-5; tentative D call: TRBD1 (5 bases). The V and J ends lost 3 bases and 6 bases respectively, with 15 bases between them. This CDR3 region has 15 residues. CDR1 is LNHDA, CDR2 SQIVND, per germline (reference sequence). CDR3 DNA sequence: TGTGCCAGTAGTATGTCTAGGGGATTAGGTCAGCCCCAGCATTTT. Encoded protein: CASSMSRGLGQPQHF.

This chain connects TRBV2 to TRBJ2-7; D not resolved. V was cut by 2 bases and J by 7 bases, with 9 bases left in between. Looked up from germline, CDR1 is SNHLY and CDR2 is FYNNEI. This CDR3 spans 12 amino acids. The CDR3 coding sequence is TGTGCCAGCAGTGAACAGAGTAGAGAGCAGTACTTC. Its translation is CASSEQSREQYF.